Listed below are T cell receptor beta chains from one sample, sequenced in a study of metastatic and nonmetastatic thyroid tumors. TCRdb redid the clone calls on the PCR reads using MiXCR. This table has around 22,000 clones, approximately 35% appearing once. Sequenced: blood. Source of these receptors: a male donor with papillary thyroid cancer or a benign thyroid nodule (not recorded which). Some clones in this sample may be carry-over from other donors' samples. The CDR3 runs from the conserved cysteine through the conserved F or W. Fields, in order: J gene, D gene, V gene, clone size, CDR3 DNA, CDR3 protein. A D gene is named only where the DNA matches it firmly. The size of a clone is reported for some rows only, either as once, few or many, or as a class for expanded clones.

J: TRBJ2-3; D: TRBD2; V: TRBV20-1; size: many; DNA: TGCAGTGCTAGGGGGACTAGAAGCCTAACAGATACGCAGTATTTT; CDR3: CSARGTRSLTDTQYF
J: TRBJ2-2; D: TRBD2; V: TRBV6-1; size: few; DNA: TGTGCCAGCAGGGAGCGGGGCACGAACACCGGGGAGCTGTTTTTT; CDR3: CASRERGTNTGELFF
J: TRBJ1-1; D: -; V: TRBV12-3/TRBV12-4; size: -; DNA: TGTGCCAGCAGTCTCTGGCGGGACACTGAAGCTTTCTTT; CDR3: CASSLWRDTEAFF
J: TRBJ2-3; D: TRBD2; V: TRBV6-2/TRBV6-3; size: -; DNA: TGTGCCAGCACTCTAACTAGCGGGGACACAGATACGCAGTATTTT; CDR3: CASTLTSGDTDTQYF
J: TRBJ2-7; D: TRBD1; V: TRBV5-1; size: -; DNA: TGCGCCAGCAGCTTCTCTAAGGGACAGGGTTTCTACGAGCAGTACTTC; CDR3: CASSFSKGQGFYEQYF
J: TRBJ1-2; D: -; V: TRBV6-6; size: -; DNA: TGTGCCAGCAGTTACTCGATTACGGGGGGGGATAATGGCTACACCTTC; CDR3: CASSYSITGGDNGYTF
J: TRBJ2-5; D: -; V: TRBV20-1; size: many; DNA: TGCAGTGCTAGTCAGGTTGTCCAAGAGACCCAGTACTTC; CDR3: CSASQVVQETQYF
J: TRBJ1-3; D: -; V: TRBV30; size: many; DNA: TGTGCCTGGAGTACCGACGGTGGAAACACCATATATTTT; CDR3: CAWSTDGGNTIYF
J: TRBJ1-3; D: -; V: TRBV18; size: -; DNA: TGTGCCAGCGCACAGAGCTCTGGAAACACCATATATTTT; CDR3: CASAQSSGNTIYF
J: TRBJ2-6; D: -; V: TRBV7-8; size: once; DNA: TGTGCCAGCAGCTCTTCGGTCCTTCCTGGGGCCAACGTCCTGACTTTC; CDR3: CASSSSVLPGANVLTF
J: TRBJ2-7; D: -; V: TRBV20-1; size: -; DNA: TGCAGTGCGAGAGGGACAACTGACTACGAGCAGTACTTC; CDR3: CSARGTTDYEQYF
J: TRBJ2-5; D: -; V: TRBV4-1; size: many; DNA: TGCGCCAGCAGCCAAGAGCCGGGAGCCCACTGTGGGACCCAGTACTTC; CDR3: CASSQEPGAHCGTQYF
J: TRBJ2-1; D: -; V: TRBV11-2; size: -; DNA: TGTGCCAGCAGCTCCCCCCCCAATGAGCAGTTCTTC; CDR3: CASSSPPNEQFF
J: TRBJ2-3; D: TRBD1; V: TRBV4-3; size: -; DNA: TGCGCCAGCAGCCAATACAGGGGGTCGGTCTCAGATACGCAGTATTTT; CDR3: CASSQYRGSVSDTQYF
J: TRBJ2-7; D: TRBD2; V: TRBV4-1; size: -; DNA: TGCGCCAGCAGCCCTAGCCACCAGACGGGAGGAGGTGGAGGGCAGTACTTC; CDR3: CASSPSHQTGGGGGQYF
J: TRBJ1-5; D: -; V: TRBV6-1; size: -; DNA: TGTGCCAGCAGTCCCCGTTCCCAAACGGATAGTTATCAGCCCCAGCATTTT; CDR3: CASSPRSQTDSYQPQHF
J: TRBJ2-7; D: -; V: TRBV28; size: -; DNA: TGTGCCAGCAGTTTACAGGGCTACGAGCAGTACTTC; CDR3: CASSLQGYEQYF
J: TRBJ2-1; D: TRBD2; V: TRBV24-1; size: -; DNA: TGTGCCACCCCCGGATCACTAGCGGGAGCCCCCTGCTACAATGAGCAGTTCTTC; CDR3: CATPGSLAGAPCYNEQFF
J: TRBJ2-7; D: -; V: TRBV5-1; size: -; DNA: TGCGCCAGCAGCTTGGGAGTGAGCTACGAGCAGTACTTC; CDR3: CASSLGVSYEQYF
J: TRBJ1-1; D: -; V: TRBV7-2; size: -; DNA: TGTGCCAGCAGCTCAGACAAGAACACTGAAGCTTTCTTT; CDR3: CASSSDKNTEAFF
J: TRBJ2-1; D: TRBD2; V: TRBV6-2/TRBV6-3; size: few; DNA: TGTGCCAGCAGTTACCCAGGACTAGCGGGAGGACGCAATGAGCAGTTCTTC; CDR3: CASSYPGLAGGRNEQFF
J: TRBJ2-6; D: -; V: TRBV15; size: -; DNA: TGTGCCACCAGCAGAGAAGGGTCTGGGGCCAACGTCCTGACTTTC; CDR3: CATSREGSGANVLTF
J: TRBJ1-5; D: TRBD1; V: TRBV20-1; size: many; DNA: TGCAGTGCTCCCAAACAGGGGGGCAATCAGCCCCAGCATTTT; CDR3: CSAPKQGGNQPQHF
J: TRBJ2-7; D: -; V: TRBV2; size: few; DNA: TGTGCCAGCAGTGAAGCCCCCCCCTACGAGCAGTACTTC; CDR3: CASSEAPPYEQYF
J: TRBJ2-1; D: TRBD1; V: TRBV7-3; size: medium-sized; DNA: TGTGCCAGCAGCTTAAGGGGACAGGACTACAATGAGCAGTTCTTC; CDR3: CASSLRGQDYNEQFF
J: TRBJ1-2; D: -; V: TRBV11-2; size: many; DNA: TGTGCCAGCAGCTTAGGGGGGACCGAAGATTTGTATGGCTACACCTTC; CDR3: CASSLGGTEDLYGYTF
J: TRBJ2-7; D: TRBD2; V: TRBV6-5; size: few; DNA: TGTGCCAGCAGTTACGCACTAGCGGCCTACGAGCAGTACTTC; CDR3: CASSYALAAYEQYF
J: TRBJ1-1; D: -; V: TRBV11-1; size: -; DNA: TGTGCCAGCAGCTTTCCAGGGGCGAACACTGAAGCTTTCTTT; CDR3: CASSFPGANTEAFF
J: TRBJ1-2; D: -; V: TRBV4-1; size: medium-sized; DNA: TGCGCCAGCAGCCAAGTAAGCGGCCCTGGTGGCTACACCTTC; CDR3: CASSQVSGPGGYTF
J: TRBJ1-2; D: TRBD1; V: TRBV29-1; size: many; DNA: TGCAGCGTTGATACAGGGGGAGTTGGTGGCTACACCTTC; CDR3: CSVDTGGVGGYTF
J: TRBJ2-7; D: TRBD2; V: TRBV20-1; size: -; DNA: TGCAGTGCTAGATTCCTAGCGGGAGGCCTCTACGAGCAGTACTTC; CDR3: CSARFLAGGLYEQYF
J: TRBJ2-7; D: -; V: TRBV4-3; size: few; DNA: TGCGCCAGCAGCCAAGAGGGGGCCAGGGGATACGAGCAGTACTTC; CDR3: CASSQEGARGYEQYF
J: TRBJ1-6; D: TRBD1; V: TRBV4-1; size: once; DNA: TGCGCCAGCAGCCAAGACAGGGGGGTTTCACCCCTCCACTTT; CDR3: CASSQDRGVSPLHF
J: TRBJ1-2; D: -; V: TRBV18; size: -; DNA: TGTGCCAGCTCACCCCTTCAGGACAGCCCTCGCTGGGGCTACACCTTC; CDR3: CASSPLQDSPRWGYTF
J: TRBJ2-7; D: TRBD1; V: TRBV28; size: -; DNA: TGTGCCAGCGAGGGGGCAGGGGAGCAGTACTTC; CDR3: CASEGAGEQYF
J: TRBJ2-1; D: TRBD2; V: TRBV6-2/TRBV6-3; size: many; DNA: TGTGCCAGCAGCTATCTAGCGGGAGCTTTCGATGAGCAGTTCTTC; CDR3: CASSYLAGAFDEQFF
J: TRBJ1-5; D: TRBD1; V: TRBV20-1; size: medium-sized; DNA: TGCAGTGCTAAGGACAGGGGACTAATTAGCAATCAGCCCCAGCATTTT; CDR3: CSAKDRGLISNQPQHF
J: TRBJ2-7; D: -; V: TRBV27; size: few; DNA: TGTGCCAGCAGGCTCAAACCGAACCCCCTTAGTGCCTACGAGCAGTACTTC; CDR3: CASRLKPNPLSAYEQYF
J: TRBJ2-5; D: -; V: TRBV19; size: medium-sized; DNA: TGTGCCAGTAGTCCCGGGACTGATCAAGAGACCCAGTACTTC; CDR3: CASSPGTDQETQYF
J: TRBJ2-5; D: -; V: TRBV19; size: -; DNA: TGTGCCAGTAGTCGGGACTCCGAAGAGACCCAGTACTTC; CDR3: CASSRDSEETQYF
J: TRBJ1-4; D: -; V: TRBV28; size: many; DNA: TGTGCCAGCAGGCTGGGGGGGGGTGCTAATGAAAAACTGTTTTTT; CDR3: CASRLGGGANEKLFF
J: TRBJ1-1; D: -; V: TRBV18; size: -; DNA: TGTGCCAGCTCACCACCTCCAAACACTGAAGCTTTCTTT; CDR3: CASSPPPNTEAFF
J: TRBJ2-7; D: -; V: TRBV5-1; size: -; DNA: TGCGCCAGCTCCTTGACGAGAACCTACGAGCAGTACTTC; CDR3: CASSLTRTYEQYF
J: TRBJ2-3; D: TRBD2; V: TRBV4-2; size: -; DNA: TGTGCCAGCAGCCAAGGGACTAGCGGGACCCCCGATACGCAGTATTTT; CDR3: CASSQGTSGTPDTQYF
J: TRBJ2-1; D: TRBD2; V: TRBV11-2; size: medium-sized; DNA: TGTGCCAGCAGCCCCTCGGGGGAGGGAGTCAATGAGCAGTTCTTC; CDR3: CASSPSGEGVNEQFF
J: TRBJ2-1; D: TRBD1; V: TRBV24-1; size: many; DNA: TGTGCCACCAGTGAGGGACGGACAGGGGGCATATCCTACAATGAGCAGTTCTTC; CDR3: CATSEGRTGGISYNEQFF
J: TRBJ2-3; D: -; V: TRBV4-2; size: -; DNA: TGTGCCAGCAGCCAAGAAACGGTGCCTAGTGGGGGGGATACGCAGTATTTT; CDR3: CASSQETVPSGGDTQYF
J: TRBJ1-5; D: -; V: TRBV24-1; size: -; DNA: TGTGCCACCAGTTCCGAGGGGAGGCAGCCCCAGCATTTT; CDR3: CATSSEGRQPQHF
J: TRBJ2-1; D: -; V: TRBV29-1; size: many; DNA: TGCAGCGTACCCACCGGCGGGGCATACAATGAGCAGTTCTTC; CDR3: CSVPTGGAYNEQFF
J: TRBJ1-2; D: -; V: TRBV7-9; size: once; DNA: TGTGCCAGCAGCTTAGGGGGTTCCTATGGCTACACCTTC; CDR3: CASSLGGSYGYTF
J: TRBJ2-7; D: TRBD2; V: TRBV20-1; size: -; DNA: TGCAGTGCGTATATGCCGGGAGGGTACGAGCAGTACTTC; CDR3: CSAYMPGGYEQYF
J: TRBJ2-7; D: -; V: TRBV5-8; size: medium-sized; DNA: TGTGCCAGCAGCTTAGGGACGGCGGGTTACGAGCAGTACTTC; CDR3: CASSLGTAGYEQYF
J: TRBJ2-7; D: -; V: TRBV10-3; size: many; DNA: TGTGCCATCAGACAGAACTACGAGCAGTACTTC; CDR3: CAIRQNYEQYF
J: TRBJ2-7; D: -; V: TRBV11-3; size: medium-sized; DNA: TGTGCCAGCAGCTCCGGACCTAAGGAGGCTTACGAGCAGTACTTC; CDR3: CASSSGPKEAYEQYF
J: TRBJ2-6; D: -; V: TRBV5-6; size: medium-sized; DNA: TGTGCCAGCAGCTTGGGCAGATCTGGGGCCAACGTCCTGACTTTC; CDR3: CASSLGRSGANVLTF
J: TRBJ1-1; D: -; V: TRBV6-6; size: medium-sized; DNA: TGTGCCAGCAGTTACCGTCCGAGGAACACTGAAGCTTTCTTT; CDR3: CASSYRPRNTEAFF
J: TRBJ2-7; D: TRBD2; V: TRBV4-1; size: -; DNA: TGCGCCAGCAGCCAAGATTACGGGAGGACCTACGAGCAGTACTTC; CDR3: CASSQDYGRTYEQYF
J: TRBJ2-1; D: TRBD2; V: TRBV3-1; size: many; DNA: TGTGCCAGCAGCCAAGACCTAGCGGGAGTAAATGAGCAGTTCTTC; CDR3: CASSQDLAGVNEQFF